These 12 T cell receptor beta chains came from one sample sequenced in a study of shared clonotypes between healthy human individuals (dated by TCRdb to about 2020). Libraries were made using the immunoSEQ multiplex PCR assay. TCRdb took this table from immuneACCESS and kept in-frame rearrangements with V and J called. Such tables lack part of the clones; where checked against another copy, unresolved V genes explain under half of the gap, and the rest is unexplained. The sample profile shows approximately 320,000 clones; about 74% of them were found once. The ten largest clonotypes hold under 13% of the sample. Sequencing was performed on memory CD4+ T cells sorted from blood. This sample's cell subset or site label indicates: CD45RA-negative fraction. The receptors come from a man aged 30 to 45 in good health.

The gene calls are TRBV5-4 and TRBJ2-7, with D possibly being TRBD2 (5 bases). V was cut by 5 bases and J by 6 bases, with 24 bases left in between. The germline CDR1 and CDR2 sequences are SGHNT and YYREEE (reference sequence). The CDR3 consists of 16 residues. CDR3 bases: TGTGCCAGCAGACTGAAAGCGAAAGCGGTCCTAAGCGAGCAGTACTTC. It specifies CASRLKAKAVLSEQYF.

The chain has TRBV25-1 and TRBJ2-5, with TRBD2 identical over 8 bases. CDR3 length: 17 residues. Germline V gene sequence: CDR1 MGHDK, CDR2 SYGVNS. Trimming removed 0 bases from V and 1 base from J; junction bases left unmatched: 7. The CDR3 reads CASSEYGGAGVQETQYF. The CDR3 DNA reads TGTGCCAGCAGTGAATATGGTGGAGCGGGAGTCCAAGAGACCCAGTACTTC.

The V call is TRBV18, the J call TRBJ2-1; perhaps TRBD2 as D (5 bases). V was pared by 3 bases and J by 9 bases, with 12 bases between. This CDR3 contains 13 residues. CDR1 and CDR2 (germline): KGHSH, LQKENI. The DNA of the CDR3 is TGTGCCAGCTCACCGGACGGAGGAGGTGAGCAGTTCTTC. Translating it yields CASSPDGGGEQFF.

V gene TRBV5-8 combines with J gene TRBJ2-2; D unclear. Trimming shortened V by 0 bases and J by 10 bases, and 7 bases separated the two germline ends. The germline gives CDR1 SGHTS, CDR2 YDEGEE. The CDR3 has 12 amino acids. The CDR3 coding sequence is TGTGCCAGCAGCTTGGTCATTCAGGAGCTGTTTTTT. Translated, it gives CASSLVIQELFF.

This clone was seen more than once but under ten times. The rearrangement links TRBV2 to TRBJ2-5, with 8 positions matching TRBD1. The CDR3 is 15 amino acids. After removal of 2 bases from V and 1 base from J, the junction contained 3 bases not matched to a gene. The germline V gene has CDR1 SNHLY and CDR2 FYNNEI. CDR3 protein: CASSEMGQAQETQYF. The DNA of the CDR3 is TGTGCCAGCAGTGAAATGGGACAGGCCCAAGAGACCCAGTACTTC.

This clone was counted a few times. CDR3 amino acids: CASSLRLAGGHNEQFF. CDR3 DNA: TGTGCCAGCAGCTTAAGACTAGCGGGTGGCCACAATGAGCAGTTCTTC. J is TRBJ2-1 and V is TRBV9; 10 bases fit TRBD2. CDR1 and CDR2 from the germline V gene are SGDLS and YYNGEE. Unmatched junction bases numbered 9, after V lost 4 bases and J lost 5 bases. There are 16 residues in the CDR3. Complete variable domain (other parts from reference TRBV9 and TRBJ2-1): DSGVTQTPKHLITATGQRVTLRCSPRSGDLSVYWYQQSLDQGLQFLIQYYNGEERAKGNILERFSAQQFPDLHSELNLSSLELGDSALYFCASSLRLAGGHNEQFFGPGTRLTVL.

V is TRBV5-6 and J is TRBJ2-5; possibly TRBD1 or TRBD2 for D (6 bases each). The CDR3 has 17 residues. The germline V gene has CDR1 SGHDT and CDR2 YYEEEE. Trimming took 0 bases from V and 5 from J, leaving 20 bases between them. Here the CDR3 DNA reads TGTGCCAGCAGCTTGGCCAAGGGGGGACTGCTTAGGGAGACCCAGTACTTC. Translation: CASSLAKGGLLRETQYF.

V is TRBV28 and J is TRBJ2-2, with D tentatively TRBD1 (6 bases). The CDR3 loop spans 15 amino acids. Per the germline V gene, CDR1 is MDHEN and CDR2 is SYDVKM. V lost 9 bases to trimming and J lost 3 bases, with 17 bases between them. DNA of the CDR3: TGTGCCAGAGGGACACGGGACACGGACACCGGGGAGCTGTTTTTT. It is translated as CARGTRDTDTGELFF.

The V and J genes are TRBV6-5 and TRBJ1-2; possibly TRBD1 for D (6 bases). Germline CDR1 is MNHEY and CDR2 is SVGAGI. Trimming took off 6 bases at V and 8 bases at J, with 16 bases between the two ends. The CDR3 sequence is 13 residues long. CDR3: CASSPGQSLGYTF. CDR3 nucleotide sequence: TGTGCCAGCAGCCCTGGACAGAGTCTGGGCTACACCTTC.

This clone appeared once. The chain carries TRBV7-7 and TRBJ2-5; D remains ambiguous. CDR1 and CDR2 from the germline V gene are SSHAT and FNYEAQ (reference sequence). The CDR3 has 13 amino acids. Trimming stripped 8 bases from V and 4 bases from J, with 14 bases between. In nucleotides, the CDR3 is TGTGCCAGCGGGCTGGGTTTTAGAGAGACCCAGTACTTC. Encoded protein: CASGLGFRETQYF.

The chain is built from TRBV18 and TRBJ2-2; D call uncertain. Germline V lookup: CDR1 KGHSH, CDR2 LQKENI. The CDR3 totals 15 residues. Trimming removed 3 bases from V and 3 bases from J, with 11 bases in between. CDR3 in amino acids: CASSPKAVDTGELFF. CDR3 sequence (DNA): TGTGCCAGCTCACCTAAAGCCGTCGACACCGGGGAGCTGTTTTTT.

There are a few counts of this clone. V and J are TRBV5-5 and TRBJ1-4; D not certain. Germline V gene sequence: CDR1 SGHKS, CDR2 YYEKEE (reference sequence). V lost 0 bases, J lost 8 bases, and 11 bases lay in between. This CDR3 comprises 14 residues. The CDR3 loop reads CASSLGQVKEKLFF. CDR3 in DNA: TGTGCCAGCAGCTTGGGGCAGGTAAAAGAAAAACTGTTTTTT.